Shown below are 28 T cell receptor beta chains from a single sample sequenced in a study of Graves' ophthalmopathy and Graves' hyperthyroidism (dated 2018 in TCRdb). Reads for this sample came from an Illumina HiSeq 2000. For repertoire sequencing, TCR beta CDR3 regions were amplified from RNA transcripts. The first round was an RT-PCR using HTBI primers with the Qiagen OneStep RT-PCR kit, and this first round was followed by a second-round multiplex PCR, then size selection and purification. TCRdb trimmed public reads at Q25 via fastp, called clones via MiXCR and kept in-frame beta chains. CDR3 protein sequences are deduplicated, and each keeps its most common genes and DNA. The sample records roughly 400,000 distinct CDR3 sequences, 15% to 19% of which are singletons. Of the sample, 7% is held by the ten largest clones. Input material: peripheral blood. The origin of the receptors is a woman between 18 and 29 years old with stable Graves' hyperthyroidism. Donor details come from another sample of the same person, matched by shared clones.

This clonotype was counted many times. V is TRBV20-1 and J is TRBJ1-6; 9 bases fit TRBD1. The J segment lost 8 bases and the V segment lost 4 bases, leaving 3 bases of the junction unmatched. Germline CDR1 reads DFQATT; CDR2 reads SNEGSKA (reference sequence). This CDR3 is built from 13 residues. This CDR3 is CSAIRTGDSPLHF. For the CDR3, the DNA is TGCAGTGCTATCCGGACAGGGGATTCACCCCTCCACTTT.

This clonotype was detected many times. V is TRBV12-3 or TRBV12-4 and J is TRBJ1-6, with 9 bases fitting TRBD1. J lost 4 bases, V lost 7 bases, and 8 bases had no gene match. The CDR3 spans 16 residues. CDR3 residues: CASTDTGGAYNSPLHF. CDR3 in DNA: TGTGCCAGCACCGATACAGGGGGCGCATATAATTCACCCCTCCACTTT.

At least ten counts were recorded for this clonotype. The chain uses TRBV6-5 and TRBJ1-6; TRBD1 agrees at 7 bases. This CDR3 has 14 residues. Germline V gene sequence: CDR1 MNHEY, CDR2 SVGAGI. The trim removed 2 bases at V and 9 bases at J, leaving 4 bases unmatched. The CDR3 loop reads CASSYKGAGSPLHF. CDR3 bases: TGTGCCAGCAGTTACAAGGGGGCGGGTTCACCCCTCCACTTT.

The V gene is TRBV19, the J gene TRBJ1-1; 7 nucleotides agree with TRBD1. The length of the CDR3 is 15 residues. Germline values: CDR1 LNHDA, CDR2 SQIVND (reference sequence). J gave up 1 base and V 6 bases, and 8 bases lay outside the gene matches. CDR3 DNA sequence: TGTGCCAGTAGAACCCGACAGGGAGCGAACACTGAAGCTTTCTTT. Protein product: CASRTRQGANTEAFF. Full variable domain (remainder filled in from reference TRBV19 and TRBJ1-1): DGGITQSPKYLFRKEGQNVTLSCEQNLNHDAMYWYRQDPGQGLRLIYYSQIVNDFQKGDIAEGYSVSREKKESFPLTVTSAQKNPTAFYLCASRTRQGANTEAFFGQGTRLTVV.

This clonotype was picked up many times. The CDR3 nucleotides are TGTGCCAGCAGTGGTCACAGGGTCCAAGAGACCCAGTACTTC. Encoded protein: CASSGHRVQETQYF. This chain joins TRBV2 and TRBJ2-5, with a possible D match to TRBD1 (6 bases). V lost 4 bases to trimming and J lost 1 base, with 10 bases between them. The CDR3 is made up of 14 amino acids. The germline V gene has CDR1 SNHLY and CDR2 FYNNEI. The whole variable domain, remainder taken from reference TRBV2 and TRBJ2-5, is EPEVTQTPSHQVTQMGQEVILRCVPISNHLYFYWYRQILGQKVEFLVSFYNNEISEKSEIFDDQFSVERPDGSNFTLKIRSTKLEDSAMYFCASSGHRVQETQYFGPGTRLLVL.

This chain links TRBV12-3 or TRBV12-4 with TRBJ1-6, with TRBD1 as a possible D gene (5 bases). V gave up 5 bases and J gave up 9 bases, with 14 bases separating them. This CDR3 is built from 14 residues. Here the CDR3 reads CASSLGGGISPLHF. In nucleotides, the CDR3 is TGTGCCAGCAGTCTAGGCGGGGGAATTTCACCCCTCCACTTT.

There are many counts of this clonotype. The chain has TRBV20-1 and TRBJ1-2, with a possible D match to TRBD1 (6 bases). Germline V gene lookup returns CDR1 DFQATT and CDR2 SNEGSKA (reference sequence). V lost 3 bases and J lost 4, with 9 bases in between. The CDR3 contains 12 residues. Written as DNA, the CDR3 is TGCAGTGCTAGCCTAGGGGGCTATGGCTACACCTTC. Translating it yields CSASLGGYGYTF.

At least ten counts were recorded for this clonotype. The V call is TRBV19, the J call TRBJ1-5, with D perhaps TRBD1 (6 bases). In germline, CDR1 is LNHDA, CDR2 SQIVND (reference sequence). Trimming took 4 bases from V and 3 from J, leaving 10 bases between them. The CDR3 extends over 14 amino acids. The CDR3 sequence: CASSTQGYNQPQHF. The CDR3 nucleotides read TGTGCCAGTAGTACCCAGGGGTACAATCAGCCCCAGCATTTT.

This clonotype was seen repeatedly, ten times or more. The J gene is TRBJ2-7, the V gene TRBV6-1; 9 bases map to TRBD1. Looked up from germline, CDR1 is MNHNS and CDR2 is SASEGT. The V and J ends lost 6 bases and 6 bases, in that order; junction bases with no gene match: 6. The CDR3 spans 13 residues. The CDR3 region is CASRRTGEAEQYF. The DNA for the CDR3 is TGTGCCAGCAGACGGACAGGGGAGGCCGAGCAGTACTTC.

This clonotype was found many times. J is TRBJ1-1 and V is TRBV6-1; D not certain. This CDR3 has 14 amino acids. The germline V gene encodes CDR1 MNHNS and CDR2 SASEGT. Trimming took off 10 bases at V and 1 base at J, with 16 bases between the two ends. CDR3 sequence reads: CAISLGIENTEAFF. The CDR3 DNA reads TGTGCCATCTCGCTGGGGATAGAGAACACTGAAGCTTTCTTT.

This clonotype was found a few times. The chain links TRBV5-1 to TRBJ1-2; the D is unclear. Germline assignment: CDR1 SGHRS and CDR2 YFSETQ. The V end lost 1 base, the J end lost 3 bases, and 10 bases lay between the germline ends. The CDR3 runs 14 residues. The DNA for the CDR3 is TGCGCCAGCAGCTTGTGGAACATCCACTATGGCTACACCTTC. Encoded protein: CASSLWNIHYGYTF.

This clonotype was seen repeatedly, ten times or more. The chain links TRBV4-1 to TRBJ2-5; D possibly corresponds to TRBD2 (6 bases). Looked up from germline, CDR1 is MGHRA and CDR2 is YSYEKL. The V end lost 3 bases, the J end lost 1 base, and 21 bases lay between the germline ends. There are 18 residues in the CDR3. CDR3 sequence: CASSQLGTFAPSQETQYF. The CDR3 DNA reads as TGCGCCAGCAGCCAGCTGGGGACTTTCGCCCCCTCCCAAGAGACCCAGTACTTC.

This clonotype was counted once. The genes are TRBV29-1 and TRBJ1-2; D is unclear. The CDR3 covers 11 residues. Trimming cost V 7 bases and J 4 bases, with 10 bases left between them. Germline V gene data show CDR1 as SQVTM and CDR2 as ANQGSEA. In DNA form, the CDR3 reads TGCAGCGCACTTTCCGGCTATGGCTACACCTTC. Translated, it gives CSALSGYGYTF.

This clonotype occurred many times. The chain employs TRBV7-3 and TRBJ2-7, with TRBD2 matching over 11 bases. Germline V gene data show CDR1 as SGHTA and CDR2 as FQGTGA. This CDR3 comprises 15 residues. V was clipped by 2 bases and J by 2 bases; unmatched bases: 2. The CDR3 coding sequence is TGTGCCAGCAGCTTAGCTAGCGGGGGGACCTACGAGCAGTACTTC. Protein sequence: CASSLASGGTYEQYF.

This clonotype was recorded at least ten times. The chain uses TRBV6-5 and TRBJ1-5; D gene ambiguous. The CDR3 extends over 15 amino acids. V lost 2 bases, J lost 0 bases, and 8 bases lay in between. Germline CDR1 MNHEY, CDR2 SVGAGI. The CDR3 bases are TGTGCCAGCAGTTACGACCAGTATAGCAATCAGCCCCAGCATTTT. Translating gives CASSYDQYSNQPQHF.

This clonotype came up many times. The chain combines TRBV25-1 with TRBJ2-5; 8 nucleotides agree with TRBD2. The V and J ends lost 4 bases and 3 bases, in that order; junction bases with no gene match: 4. Per germline, CDR1 MGHDK and CDR2 SYGVNS. This CDR3 spans 14 amino acids. CDR3 sequence (DNA): TGTGCCAGCAGTGTAGGAGCGGGGGAAGAGACCCAGTACTTC. This translates into CASSVGAGEETQYF.

The chain employs TRBV11-2 and TRBJ1-6; no firm D call. This CDR3 region has 13 residues. The V end was cut by 1 base, the J end by 18 bases, with 16 bases between. Germline V gives CDR1 SGHAT, CDR2 FQNNGV. In DNA, the CDR3 is TGTGCCAGCAGCTTAGTAGGGAGTTCCCCTCCCCACTTT. It translates to CASSLVGSSPPHF.

This clonotype was counted many times. The V and J genes are TRBV6-5 and TRBJ2-2; D may be TRBD1 (6 bases). Trimming removed 4 bases from V and 7 bases from J, with 16 bases in between. This CDR3 comprises 15 residues. Per germline, CDR1 MNHEY and CDR2 SVGAGI. In DNA form, the CDR3 reads TGTGCCAGCAGTTGGTTCAACAGGGCGGGCGGGGAGCTGTTTTTT. Amino acid sequence: CASSWFNRAGGELFF.

This clonotype showed up many times. V is TRBV7-9 and J is TRBJ1-1, with 7 nucleotides matching TRBD1. The CDR3 spans 18 residues. Germline loops: CDR1 SEHNR, CDR2 FQNEAQ (reference sequence). Trimming removed 3 bases from V and 3 bases from J; junction bases left unmatched: 16. This chain's CDR3 is CASSLGRQGLGSDTEAFF. DNA of the CDR3: TGTGCCAGCAGCTTGGGACGACAGGGCTTGGGGTCTGACACTGAAGCTTTCTTT.

The rearrangement joins TRBV18 to TRBJ1-5; D possibly corresponds to TRBD1 (6 bases). The CDR3 runs to 14 residues. CDR1 is KGHSH and CDR2 is LQKENI in the germline V gene. Trimming removed 1 base from V and 4 bases from J, with 8 bases in between. The CDR3 region has the DNA TGTGCCAGCTCACCACGGGGGCGGAATCAGCCCCAGCATTTT. This gives the protein CASSPRGRNQPQHF.

This clonotype was seen a handful of times. V usage is TRBV27 and J usage is TRBJ2-2; possible D gene TRBD1, 8 bases. Germline values: CDR1 MNHEY, CDR2 SMNVEV (reference sequence). The germline V and J ends were trimmed by 5 bases and 7 bases, with 14 bases remaining between them. This CDR3 region has 14 residues. CDR3 bases: TGTGCCAGCAGTCCGACAGGGGAGGGCGGGGAGCTGTTTTTT. This encodes CASSPTGEGGELFF.

This clonotype has a count of ten or more. The chain links TRBV6-5 to TRBJ1-1; 8 positions agree with TRBD1. V lost 5 bases to trimming and J lost 6 bases; unmatched junction nucleotides: 14. Germline values: CDR1 MNHEY, CDR2 SVGAGI. There are 16 residues in the CDR3. The CDR3 sequence: CASSPGTGLGYSEAFF. The CDR3 DNA sequence: TGTGCCAGCAGTCCCGGGACAGGTCTCGGATATTCTGAAGCTTTCTTT.

This clonotype occurred many times. This rearrangement joins TRBV12-3 or TRBV12-4 to TRBJ1-3; no definite D call. This CDR3 is built from 14 residues. V was clipped by 3 bases and J by 1 base, with 7 bases between them. The CDR3 region is CASSFLRSGNTIYF. The CDR3 DNA is TGTGCCAGCAGTTTTCTCAGGTCTGGAAACACCATATATTTT.

The chain links TRBV12-3 or TRBV12-4 to TRBJ2-7; TRBD2 matches 7 bases. This CDR3 spans 14 amino acids. V lost 4 bases and J lost 2; bases outside the gene matches: 5. DNA for the CDR3: TGTGCCAGCAGTTCCCTAGCGGCCGCCTACGAGCAGTACTTC. Its translation: CASSSLAAAYEQYF.

The chain joins TRBV7-8 to TRBJ2-7; 10 positions agree with TRBD2. The V gene's germline CDR1 is SGHVS and CDR2 FQNEAQ. The CDR3 runs to 18 residues. Germline trimming cut 5 bases from V and 2 bases from J; bases unmatched to any gene: 15. CDR3 DNA: TGTGCCAGCAGCCTCGGGACTAGCGTAAACCTTTGGGCCTACGAGCAGTACTTC. As protein: CASSLGTSVNLWAYEQYF.

In its sample, this clonotype was seen many times. J is TRBJ2-7 and V is TRBV12-3 or TRBV12-4; D not resolved. The V end lost 5 bases, the J end lost 2 bases, and 10 bases lay between the germline ends. The CDR3 consists of 13 residues. The CDR3 sequence: CASSLPMAYEQYF. The CDR3 DNA reads as TGTGCCAGCAGTCTACCGATGGCCTACGAGCAGTACTTC.

This clonotype was found many times. V usage is TRBV18 and J usage is TRBJ1-1, with 8 bases fitting TRBD1. Losses at the gene ends were 1 base for V and 4 bases for J; bases not matched to a gene: 8. Germline lookup yields CDR1 KGHSH and CDR2 LQKENI. The CDR3 is made up of 16 amino acids. The CDR3, as DNA: TGTGCCAGCTCACCACGGACAGGGTATGAGGGCACTGAAGCTTTCTTT. This gives the protein CASSPRTGYEGTEAFF.

The chain couples TRBV7-9 to TRBJ1-1, with 8 nucleotides matching TRBD1. The CDR3 covers 14 residues. Germline V gene lookup returns CDR1 SEHNR and CDR2 FQNEAQ (reference sequence). V lost 5 bases to trimming and J lost 3 bases; unmatched junction nucleotides: 5. The CDR3 DNA is TGTGCCAGCAGCCCAGGGGGCCAGGACACTGAAGCTTTCTTT. Translated, it gives CASSPGGQDTEAFF.